The rows below give T cell receptor beta chains drawn from one sample of a study of OX40 agonist ivuxolimab in advanced cancers. Libraries were prepared by immunoSEQ multiplex PCR; TCRdb keeps only in-frame clonotypes and omits some of them. The sample contains 65,000 to 85,000 clones, 85% of which appear only once. Source: CD4+ or CD8+ T cells sorted from blood, taken in a trial of the OX40 agonist ivuxolimab. The receptor set was obtained from an adult with an advanced solid tumor such as melanoma, head and neck, liver or kidney cancer. CDR3s include the opening cysteine and the closing phenylalanine or tryptophan. D genes are given only for firm matches. Expanded clones get a size class; other rows say once, few or many, or leave the size out.

J: TRBJ2-7
V: TRBV7-2
size: -
D: -
CDR3: CASTAFTGNYEQYF
DNA: TGTGCCAGCACAGCTTTTACAGGGAACTACGAGCAGTACTTC

J: TRBJ1-6
V: TRBV4-1
size: few
D: -
CDR3: CASSQDRIGIYNSPLHF
DNA: TGCGCCAGCAGCCAAGATCGGATAGGAATTTATAATTCACCCCTCCACTTT

J: TRBJ1-3
V: TRBV28
size: -
D: TRBD1
CDR3: CASRTGLNTIYF
DNA: TGTGCCAGTAGGACAGGGCTAAACACCATATATTTT

J: TRBJ2-3
V: TRBV7-2
size: -
D: TRBD1
CDR3: CASSLSGTGMTDTQYF
DNA: TGTGCCAGCAGCTTATCCGGGACAGGGATGACAGATACGCAGTATTTT

J: TRBJ1-1
V: TRBV30
size: few
D: -
CDR3: CAWNSHGNTEAFF
DNA: TGTGCCTGGAACTCCCACGGAAACACTGAAGCTTTCTTT

J: TRBJ1-3
V: TRBV11-2
size: -
D: -
CDR3: CASSLAGENTIYF
DNA: TGTGCCAGCAGCTTAGCCGGGGAAAACACCATATATTTT

J: TRBJ1-1
V: TRBV28
size: -
D: -
CDR3: CASSGQDSGTEAFF
DNA: TGTGCCAGCAGCGGCCAGGACAGCGGAACTGAAGCTTTCTTT

J: TRBJ1-1
V: TRBV30
size: -
D: -
CDR3: CAWSVAPEGNTEAFF
DNA: TGTGCCTGGAGTGTCGCTCCCGAGGGGAACACTGAAGCTTTCTTT

J: TRBJ1-1
V: TRBV5-1
size: -
D: TRBD1
CDR3: CASSPAGTGGRTEAFF
DNA: TGCGCCAGCAGCCCCGCCGGGACAGGGGGTAGGACTGAAGCTTTCTTT

J: TRBJ1-2
V: TRBV13
size: -
D: TRBD1
CDR3: CASSTRTGGNGYTF
DNA: TGTGCCAGCAGCACCCGGACAGGGGGCAATGGCTACACCTTC

J: TRBJ2-3
V: TRBV6-5
size: -
D: TRBD1
CDR3: CASSSDRGADTQYF
DNA: TGTGCCAGCAGTTCGGACAGGGGCGCAGATACGCAGTATTTT

J: TRBJ1-5
V: TRBV4-3
size: -
D: -
CDR3: CASSQGFNQPQHF
DNA: TGCGCCAGCAGCCAGGGTTTCAATCAGCCCCAGCATTTT

J: TRBJ2-3
V: TRBV6-4
size: -
D: TRBD1
CDR3: CASSEQGATVFSTDTQYF
DNA: TGTGCCAGCAGTGAACAGGGGGCTACGGTGTTTAGCACAGATACGCAGTATTTT

J: TRBJ1-5
V: TRBV19
size: once
D: -
CDR3: CASRPFHSYSNQPQHF
DNA: TGTGCCAGTAGACCATTCCACAGTTATAGCAATCAGCCCCAGCATTTT

J: TRBJ2-5
V: TRBV28
size: -
D: TRBD2
CDR3: CASSTHGGGREETQYF
DNA: TGTGCCAGCAGTACCCACGGGGGAGGGAGGGAAGAGACCCAGTACTTC

J: TRBJ2-5
V: TRBV15
size: -
D: -
CDR3: CATSRDISQETQYF
DNA: TGTGCCACCAGCAGAGACATAAGCCAAGAGACCCAGTACTTC

J: TRBJ2-3
V: TRBV4-2
size: few
D: TRBD2
CDR3: CASSQEFGGGADTQYF
DNA: TGTGCCAGCAGCCAAGAATTCGGCGGGGGGGCAGATACGCAGTATTTT

J: TRBJ2-7
V: TRBV20-1
size: -
D: TRBD1
CDR3: CSAGTDYEQYF
DNA: TGCAGTGCTGGGACAGACTACGAGCAGTACTTC

J: TRBJ2-1
V: TRBV9
size: -
D: -
CDR3: CASSVASGQVYNEQFF
DNA: TGTGCCAGCAGCGTAGCTTCAGGACAAGTGTACAATGAGCAGTTCTTC

J: TRBJ2-2
V: TRBV7-6
size: -
D: TRBD2
CDR3: CASSPLAGRGTGELFF
DNA: TGTGCCAGCAGCCCACTAGCGGGAAGGGGCACCGGGGAGCTGTTTTTT

J: TRBJ2-7
V: TRBV7-9
size: -
D: -
CDR3: CASSPQVYEQYF
DNA: TGTGCCAGCAGCCCTCAGGTGTACGAGCAGTACTTC

J: TRBJ2-5
V: TRBV7-2
size: -
D: -
CDR3: CASSLQWGETQYF
DNA: TGTGCCAGCAGCTTACAATGGGGAGAGACCCAGTACTTC

J: TRBJ2-7
V: TRBV6-1
size: -
D: TRBD2
CDR3: CASSDPSGRGSYEQYF
DNA: TGTGCCAGCAGTGACCCGAGCGGGAGGGGCTCCTACGAGCAGTACTTC

J: TRBJ1-6
V: TRBV19
size: -
D: -
CDR3: CASSTTGNSPLHF
DNA: TGTGCCAGTAGTACTACAGGGAATTCACCCCTCCACTTT

J: TRBJ2-3
V: TRBV5-6
size: -
D: TRBD2
CDR3: CASSSPGLAGVTDTQYF
DNA: TGTGCCAGCAGCTCTCCGGGACTAGCGGGAGTGACAGATACGCAGTATTTT